This T cell receptor beta chain was identified during a study of cytomegalovirus exposure and HLA in healthy donors. General study points: According to a later analysis, TCR clusters from the first cohort tended to co-occur in the roughly 110 validation repertoires.

The length of the CDR3 is 11 residues. Per germline, CDR1 DFQATT and CDR2 SNEGSKA (reference sequence). Comments on this clone: Its target is not known. Germline and junction disagree at one end, which may indicate a read error.

Sequencing used immunoSEQ multiplex PCR; TCRdb keeps in-frame clones, though not all of them. The data show 160,000 or so clones, with around 82% seen just once and 10% held by the top ten. This chain links TRBV20-1 with TRBJ2-7, with D maybe TRBD1 (5 bases). Sequencing was performed on PBMCs. The TCR sequence derives from a man aged 30 to 39 in good health and CMV-seropositive. The CDR3 reads CSAGDSAFNDF. For the CDR3, the DNA is TGCAGTGCCGGTGACAGCGCCTTCAACGACTTC.